The sequence of this T cell receptor (beta chain) was determined in a study of T cell repertoires in cytomegalovirus infection. Study information: Recently identified HLA-C-restricted CMV epitopes were among the peptides used. Both a matching HLA type and CMV infection were indicated by public TCR beta signatures. Study-wide findings and caveats: Dominant in the ex vivo response were TCR beta clonotypes restricted by HLA-C and specific for CMV. Cumulative public TCR beta family frequency identified CMV carriers with the relevant HLA.

Each CDR3 protein gets one entry after TCRdb re-called the reads with MiXCR. The data contain 62,000 or so distinct CDR3 sequences, around 20% of them seen just once; the ten biggest clones take up over 65%. This CDR3 is 14 amino acids long. Per the germline V gene, CDR1 is SEHNR and CDR2 is FQNEAQ (reference sequence). Trimming took off 0 bases at V and 5 bases at J, with 8 bases between the two ends. A word on this clonotype: What it binds is unknown.

The sequence derives from a human donor in good health (CMV status not recorded). Some clones in this sample may be carry-over from other donors' samples. The J gene is TRBJ2-1, the V gene TRBV7-9; a possible D gene is TRBD2 (6 bases). Here the sequenced sample was CD8+ T cells from cultured PBMCs, taken from culture after CMV antigen stimulation. The CDR3 nucleotides are TGTGCCAGCAGCTTAGCGGGGAGGCACAATGAGCAGTTCTTC. Its protein is CASSLAGRHNEQFF. The complete variable domain, with remaining parts taken from reference TRBV7-9 and TRBJ2-1, reads DTGVSQNPRHKITKRGQNVTFRCDPISEHNRLYWYRQTLGQGPEFLTYFQNEAQLEKSRLLSDRFSAERPKGSFSTLEIQRTEQGDSAMYLCASSLAGRHNEQFFGPGTRLTVL.